This paragraph reports one T cell receptor beta chain. Its antigen is undetermined. V lost 3 bases and J lost 2, with 11 bases in between. The germline V gene encodes CDR1 DFQATT and CDR2 SNEGSKA (reference sequence). There are 14 residues in the CDR3. This specimen belongs to a study of T-cell reconstitution after alpha-beta-depleted transplantation in children. Using unique molecular identifiers, the investigators prepared the TCRbeta library. A single record per CDR3 protein comes from TCRdb applying MiXCR to the PCR reads. The data hold approximately 97,000 distinct CDR3 sequences, with about 6% observed a single time. Study results and limitations: Reportedly, only several hundred clones from non-depleted graft cells drove alpha-beta T-cell counts at about two months.

This TCR came from a female patient aged 2 to 10 who had a stem cell transplant for Fanconi anemia, so the T cells may come from the graft donor. The sequencing here drew on PBMCs, mostly from graft donor cells, taken 60 days after TCRalphabeta/CD19-depleted stem cell transplant. This chain uses TRBV20-1 with TRBJ1-5, with a possible D match to TRBD1 (5 bases). In nucleotides, the CDR3 is TGCAGTGCTAGCAGGGCATTCGGCAATCAGCCCCAGCATTTT. Translation: CSASRAFGNQPQHF.